The rows below give T cell receptor beta chains drawn from one sample of a study of T-cell memory formation after mild COVID-19. One entry per CDR3 protein, called by TCRdb with MiXCR from the 5' RACE reads. The sample holds about 470,000 distinct CDR3 sequences; around 25% are singletons and the top ten take roughly an eighth. The sequenced material came from PBMCs or a T cell subset sorted from them (not recorded which). These receptors all come from an adult woman who had mild COVID-19 (a few samples of this study predate the infection). Cell type and time point are not known. The CDR3 runs from the conserved cysteine through the conserved F or W. Fields, in order: clone size, V gene, D gene, J gene, CDR3 protein, CDR3 DNA. The D gene is left open where the match is weak. A clone size is listed for some rows: how often the clone was seen (once, few, many), or a class if it is expanded.

size: .; V: TRBV7-9; D: TRBD1; J: TRBJ2-4; CDR3: CASSRDRGIYIQYF; DNA: TGTGCCAGCAGCCGGGACAGGGGGATTTACATTCAGTACTTC
size: few; V: TRBV7-6; D: TRBD1; J: TRBJ2-7; CDR3: CASSTDRGTMFYEQYF; DNA: TGTGCCAGCAGCACGGACAGGGGTACTATGTTCTACGAGCAGTACTTC
size: .; V: TRBV15; D: .; J: TRBJ2-3; CDR3: CATSRDQGGGLTDTQYF; DNA: TGTGCCACCAGCAGAGATCAGGGGGGCGGTCTTACAGATACGCAGTATTTT
size: .; V: TRBV9; D: TRBD2; J: TRBJ2-2; CDR3: CAISPGRVLGELFF; DNA: TGTGCCATCAGCCCTGGGAGGGTTTTGGGGGAGCTGTTTTTT
size: few; V: TRBV4-3; D: .; J: TRBJ1-2; CDR3: CASSQDGAGDRYGYTF; DNA: TGCGCCAGCAGCCAAGACGGGGCAGGGGATAGGTATGGCTACACCTTC
size: .; V: TRBV9; D: .; J: TRBJ2-1; CDR3: CASSPTGPLSSYNEQFF; DNA: TGTGCCAGCAGCCCTACCGGGCCCCTGAGCTCCTACAATGAGCAGTTCTTC
size: few; V: TRBV6-5; D: .; J: TRBJ1-1; CDR3: CASSYPLAEAFF; DNA: TGTGCCAGCAGTTACCCGTTGGCTGAAGCTTTCTTT
size: many; V: TRBV2; D: .; J: TRBJ1-1; CDR3: CASRQMNTEAFF; DNA: TGTGCCAGCCGCCAGATGAACACTGAAGCTTTCTTT
size: .; V: TRBV6-1; D: .; J: TRBJ1-5; CDR3: CASSELEAYSNQPQHF; DNA: TGTGCCAGCAGTGAATTAGAGGCCTATAGCAATCAGCCCCAGCATTTT
size: .; V: TRBV7-9; D: .; J: TRBJ2-7; CDR3: CASSISQNEQYF; DNA: TGTGCCAGCAGCATCTCCCAGAACGAGCAGTACTTC
size: few; V: TRBV11-2; D: .; J: TRBJ2-3; CDR3: CASSRAQTDTQYF; DNA: TGTGCCAGCAGCCGTGCTCAAACAGATACGCAGTATTTT
size: .; V: TRBV7-2; D: .; J: TRBJ1-6; CDR3: CASSPRVGSPLHF; DNA: TGTGCCAGCAGCCCCCGCGTAGGTTCACCCCTCCACTTT
size: .; V: TRBV29-1; D: .; J: TRBJ2-4; CDR3: CSAEDRGRQYF; DNA: TGCAGCGCGGAGGATAGGGGACGGCAGTACTTC
size: .; V: TRBV2; D: .; J: TRBJ2-2; CDR3: CVVQNTGELFF; DNA: TGTGTGGTCCAGAACACCGGGGAGCTGTTTTTT
size: .; V: TRBV5-6; D: .; J: TRBJ1-6; CDR3: CASSSIDSLNSPLHF; DNA: TGTGCCAGCAGCTCGATTGACAGCCTCAATTCACCCCTCCACTTT
size: .; V: TRBV29-1; D: .; J: TRBJ2-1; CDR3: CSAVPGSNEQFF; DNA: TGCAGCGCCGTCCCAGGGTCCAATGAGCAGTTCTTC
size: .; V: TRBV29-1; D: TRBD1; J: TRBJ1-2; CDR3: CSAHSGTGPYGYTF; DNA: TGCAGCGCACACTCCGGGACAGGACCCTATGGCTACACCTTC
size: few; V: TRBV5-1; D: TRBD2; J: TRBJ2-1; CDR3: CASSLSRLSGMLSYNEQFF; DNA: TGCGCCAGCAGCTTGTCCCGCCTTAGCGGGATGCTGAGTTACAATGAGCAGTTCTTC
size: .; V: TRBV12-3/TRBV12-4; D: .; J: TRBJ2-5; CDR3: CASSLARRLETQYF; DNA: TGTGCCAGCAGTTTAGCCAGGAGGCTAGAGACCCAGTACTTC
size: few; V: TRBV7-2; D: .; J: TRBJ1-1; CDR3: CASSGGGRNRFKAFF; DNA: TGTGCCAGCAGCGGGGGGGGCAGAAATAGGTTTAAAGCTTTCTTT
size: few; V: TRBV7-9; D: TRBD2; J: TRBJ2-3; CDR3: CASSFKGTSGSTDTQYF; DNA: TGTGCCAGCAGCTTTAAGGGGACTAGCGGGAGCACAGATACGCAGTATTTT
size: few; V: TRBV21-1; D: .; J: TRBJ2-4; CDR3: CASLTGTKNIQYF; DNA: TGTGCCAGCCTGACAGGGACCAAAAACATTCAGTACTTC
size: few; V: TRBV20-1; D: TRBD1; J: TRBJ1-1; CDR3: CSANLPGGTEAFF; DNA: TGCAGTGCAAACCTTCCAGGGGGCACTGAAGCTTTCTTT
size: .; V: TRBV7-3; D: TRBD2; J: TRBJ2-3; CDR3: CASSPERGSTDTQYF; DNA: TGTGCCAGCAGCCCCGAGCGGGGCAGCACAGATACGCAGTATTTT
size: .; V: TRBV20-1; D: TRBD1; J: TRBJ1-2; CDR3: CSARTPRGLDYGYTF; DNA: TGCAGTGCTAGAACCCCCAGGGGGCTGGACTATGGCTACACCTTC
size: many; V: TRBV5-1; D: .; J: TRBJ2-3; CDR3: CASSLSSDTQYF; DNA: TGTGCCAGCAGCTTATCATCAGATACGCAGTATTTT
size: .; V: TRBV5-1; D: TRBD1; J: TRBJ2-2; CDR3: CARGGTGKTGELFF; DNA: TGCGCCAGAGGGGGGACAGGGAAGACCGGGGAGCTTTTTTTT
size: .; V: TRBV5-1; D: .; J: TRBJ2-7; CDR3: CASSGAGGTYEQYF; DNA: TGCGCCAGCAGCGGGGCCGGAGGGACCTACGAGCAGTACTTC
size: few; V: TRBV27; D: .; J: TRBJ1-2; CDR3: CASRGGAASGGYTF; DNA: TGTGCCAGCAGGGGGGGTGCGGCCTCGGGTGGCTACACCTTC
size: .; V: TRBV5-5; D: .; J: TRBJ1-1; CDR3: CASSLVPEGRTEAFF; DNA: TGTGCCAGCAGCTTGGTTCCCGAGGGGCGAACTGAAGCTTTCTTT
size: .; V: TRBV5-4; D: .; J: TRBJ1-1; CDR3: CASSPQTSWNTEAFF; DNA: TGTGCCAGCAGCCCCCAGACATCCTGGAACACTGAAGCTTTCTTT
size: few; V: TRBV12-3/TRBV12-4; D: .; J: TRBJ2-5; CDR3: CASSPRGLGEGETQYF; DNA: TGTGCCAGCAGTCCCCGGGGATTGGGGGAAGGGGAGACCCAGTACTTC
size: few; V: TRBV7-9; D: TRBD1; J: TRBJ2-5; CDR3: CASSLAGQGSETQYF; DNA: TGTGCCAGCAGCTTAGCGGGACAGGGGAGCGAGACCCAGTACTTC
size: few; V: TRBV18; D: TRBD1; J: TRBJ2-7; CDR3: CASSSGQGLSYEQYF; DNA: TGTGCCAGCTCGTCGGGACAGGGTCTATCCTACGAGCAGTACTTC
size: .; V: TRBV6-5; D: .; J: TRBJ2-7; CDR3: CASTWGYEQYF; DNA: TGTGCCAGCACTTGGGGCTACGAGCAGTACTTC
size: few; V: TRBV14; D: TRBD1; J: TRBJ2-3; CDR3: CASSQGRILGQGVPVDTQYF; DNA: TGTGCCAGCAGCCAAGGAAGAATACTGGGACAGGGGGTTCCCGTGGATACGCAGTATTTT
size: few; V: TRBV6-1; D: .; J: TRBJ2-7; CDR3: CASRTDGFYEQYF; DNA: TGTGCCAGCAGGACGGACGGCTTCTACGAGCAGTACTTC
size: few; V: TRBV29-1; D: .; J: TRBJ1-2; CDR3: CSVPLSGPYGYTF; DNA: TGCAGCGTGCCCCTTAGCGGCCCCTATGGCTACACCTTC
size: few; V: TRBV20-1; D: TRBD1; J: TRBJ2-3; CDR3: CSARDPGGDTQYF; DNA: TGCAGTGCTAGAGATCCAGGGGGCGATACGCAGTATTTT
size: many; V: TRBV12-3/TRBV12-4; D: .; J: TRBJ2-1; CDR3: CASSFIEQFF; DNA: TGTGCCAGCAGTTTTATTGAGCAGTTCTTC
size: .; V: TRBV4-2; D: TRBD1; J: TRBJ1-2; CDR3: CASSSLGTGGAGYGYTF; DNA: TGTGCCAGCAGCTCCCTCGGGACAGGGGGCGCCGGCTATGGCTACACCTTC
size: few; V: TRBV4-2; D: .; J: TRBJ2-1; CDR3: CASSPEQNVHNEQFF; DNA: TGTGCCAGCAGCCCCGAGCAAAACGTGCACAATGAGCAGTTCTTC
size: .; V: TRBV7-3; D: TRBD2; J: TRBJ2-3; CDR3: CASSLNPLAGGGHTQYF; DNA: TGTGCCAGCAGCTTAAACCCTCTAGCGGGAGGGGGTCATACGCAGTATTTT
size: many; V: TRBV20-1; D: TRBD1; J: TRBJ2-5; CDR3: CSATDRAGTQYF; DNA: TGCAGTGCTACGGACAGGGCCGGGACCCAGTACTTC
size: few; V: TRBV5-1; D: .; J: TRBJ1-1; CDR3: CASSSGRTVGTEAFF; DNA: TGCGCCAGCAGCTCCGGACGGACTGTTGGAACTGAAGCTTTCTTT
size: .; V: TRBV6-9; D: TRBD2; J: TRBJ2-3; CDR3: CASSHGTSGKMSDTQYF; DNA: TGTGCCAGCAGTCACGGGACTAGCGGTAAAATGTCCGATACGCAGTATTTT
size: .; V: TRBV2; D: .; J: TRBJ2-7; CDR3: CASSLGRATYEQYF; DNA: TGTGCCAGCAGCCTGGGTCGGGCCACCTACGAGCAGTACTTC
size: many; V: TRBV15; D: .; J: TRBJ2-7; CDR3: CATSIGSPYEQYF; DNA: TGTGCCACCAGCATCGGAAGTCCTTACGAGCAGTACTTC
size: many; V: TRBV12-3/TRBV12-4; D: TRBD2; J: TRBJ2-7; CDR3: CASSLGTSAYEQYF; DNA: TGTGCCAGCAGTTTGGGGACTAGTGCCTACGAGCAGTACTTC
size: few; V: TRBV20-1; D: TRBD1; J: TRBJ1-6; CDR3: CSASLGQGATPLHF; DNA: TGCAGTGCTAGTCTGGGACAGGGGGCGACACCCCTCCACTTT
size: few; V: TRBV12-3/TRBV12-4; D: .; J: TRBJ1-1; CDR3: CASSLPDDPMNTEAFF; DNA: TGTGCCAGCAGTTTACCCGATGACCCCATGAACACTGAAGCTTTCTTT
size: few; V: TRBV25-1; D: .; J: TRBJ2-1; CDR3: CASSEWSGYSEQFF; DNA: TGTGCCAGCAGTGAATGGTCAGGTTATAGTGAGCAGTTCTTC
size: .; V: TRBV7-2; D: TRBD2; J: TRBJ2-2; CDR3: CASSPIGLAGVYTGELFF; DNA: TGTGCCAGCAGCCCCATTGGGCTAGCGGGAGTCTACACCGGGGAGCTGTTTTTT
size: .; V: TRBV12-3/TRBV12-4; D: .; J: TRBJ2-3; CDR3: CASSSGRIVTDTQYF; DNA: TGTGCCAGCAGTTCGGGACGGATTGTCACAGATACGCAGTATTTT
size: few; V: TRBV7-3; D: .; J: TRBJ2-3; CDR3: CASSPGKGETQYF; DNA: TGTGCCAGCAGCCCCGGGAAAGGAGAGACGCAGTATTTT